This entry lists 18 T cell receptor beta chains sequenced from one sample in a study of blood T cell repertoires in COVID-19. Assay: immunoSEQ multiplex PCR; the TCRdb copy retains only in-frame clones and omits some. Here the sample spans more than 200,000 clones, about 90% being singletons. Source material: peripheral blood. Every receptor here comes from a young man with COVID-19, enrolled during active disease.

This chain links TRBV5-1 with TRBJ2-1, with 10 bases lining up with TRBD1. Trimming at V came to 6 bases and at J to 5 bases, leaving 8 bases not matched to a gene. Germline CDR1 reads SGHRS; CDR2 reads YFSETQ. The CDR3 runs 15 residues. CDR3 amino acids: CASNIGQGGNNEQFF. Here the CDR3 DNA reads TGCGCCAGCAACATAGGACAGGGGGGAAACAATGAGCAGTTCTTC.

V and J are TRBV6-5 and TRBJ2-7, with D maybe TRBD2 (5 bases). V lost 0 bases and J 6 bases, leaving 9 bases between the germline ends. The CDR3 spans 13 residues. Germline V CDR1 and CDR2: MNHEY, SVGAGI. In DNA form, the CDR3 reads TGTGCCAGCAGTTACTCGAGAGGGCTCGAGCAGTACTTC. It is translated as CASSYSRGLEQYF.

The gene calls are TRBV5-1 and TRBJ2-7; D not certain. The germline CDR1 and CDR2 sequences are SGHRS and YFSETQ. V dropped 0 bases and J dropped 0 bases, with 10 bases sitting between them. CDR3 length: 15 residues. CDR3 amino acids: CASSLGQASSYEQYF. The CDR3 DNA is TGCGCCAGCAGCTTGGGGCAGGCGAGCTCCTACGAGCAGTACTTC. The variable domain in full, with the rest retrieved from reference TRBV5-1 and TRBJ2-7, is KAGVTQTPRYLIKTRGQQVTLSCSPISGHRSVSWYQQTPGQGLQFLFEYFSETQRNKGNFPGRFSGRQFSNSRSEMNVSTLELGDSALYLCASSLGQASSYEQYFGPGTRLTVT.

V and J are TRBV27 and TRBJ2-7, with 10 bases that match TRBD1. Losses at the gene ends were 2 bases for V and 0 bases for J; bases not matched to a gene: 4. The CDR3 extends over 16 amino acids. CDR1 is MNHEY and CDR2 is SMNVEV in the germline V gene (reference sequence). CDR3 region: CASSLVGQGYSYEQYF. The CDR3, as DNA: TGTGCCAGCAGTTTAGTGGGACAGGGGTACTCCTACGAGCAGTACTTC.

The rearrangement uses TRBV19 and TRBJ2-5, with 10 nucleotides matching TRBD2. Trimming took 6 bases from V and 4 from J; bases not matched to a gene: 11. The CDR3 sequence is 16 residues long. CDR1 is LNHDA and CDR2 is SQIVND in the germline V gene (reference sequence). CDR3 sequence: CASRFSGGVFGETQYF. CDR3 DNA: TGTGCCAGTAGGTTCAGCGGGGGGGTTTTCGGAGAGACCCAGTACTTC.

The chain is built from TRBV7-3 and TRBJ1-1; no clear D. The germline V gene has CDR1 SGHTA and CDR2 FQGTGA. Trimming removed 5 bases from V and 1 base from J, with 8 bases in between. This CDR3 comprises 13 residues. The CDR3, as DNA: TGTGCCAGCAGCATACAGCAGAACACTGAAGCTTTCTTT. It specifies CASSIQQNTEAFF.

The chain links TRBV7-2 to TRBJ2-1; 7 nucleotides match TRBD1. CDR1 SGHTA and CDR2 FQGNSA come from the germline V gene. The CDR3 runs to 15 residues. With V trimmed by 1 base and J by 7 bases, 7 bases remained unmatched. The CDR3 loop is CASSLEFDRANEQFF. CDR3 sequence (DNA): TGTGCCAGCAGCTTAGAGTTCGACAGGGCGAATGAGCAGTTCTTC.

The V gene is TRBV29-1, the J gene TRBJ1-1, with 10 bases matching TRBD1. Trimming took 3 bases from V and 6 from J; bases not matched to a gene: 4. This CDR3 spans 13 amino acids. Per the germline V gene, CDR1 is SQVTM and CDR2 is ANQGSEA. CDR3 coding DNA: TGCAGCGTTGAGACGACAGGGGGCTCTGAAGCTTTCTTT. Translated: CSVETTGGSEAFF. The whole variable domain, filled in from reference TRBV29-1 and TRBJ1-1, reads SAVISQKPSRDICQRGTSLTIQCQVDSQVTMMFWYRQQPGQSLTLIATANQGSEATYESGFVIDKFPISRPNLTFSTLTVSNMSPEDSSIYLCSVETTGGSEAFFGQGTRLTVV.

The chain is built from TRBV6-2 or TRBV6-3 and TRBJ2-7, with 8 bases lining up with TRBD2. From germline, CDR1 is MNHEY and CDR2 SVGEGT. The CDR3 covers 15 residues. The J segment lost 4 bases and the V segment lost 4 bases, leaving 9 bases of the junction unmatched. The CDR3 spells CASSFPGLGTYEQYF. The CDR3 bases are TGTGCCAGCAGTTTTCCGGGACTAGGTACTTACGAGCAGTACTTC.

CDR3 sequence: CASSVVANGEAFF. The CDR3 DNA is TGTGCCAGCAGCGTAGTAGCCAACGGTGAAGCTTTCTTT. The V and J genes are TRBV9 and TRBJ1-1; the D is unclear. The germline V gene has CDR1 SGDLS and CDR2 YYNGEE. There are 13 residues in the CDR3. Trimming pared 0 bases from V and 7 bases from J, leaving 10 bases between.

V is TRBV29-1 and J is TRBJ1-2, with 8 bases that match TRBD1. The V and J ends lost 1 base and 2 bases, in that order; junction bases with no gene match: 6. The CDR3 loop spans 15 amino acids. CDR1 is SQVTM, CDR2 ANQGSEA, per germline. CDR3 residues: CSVEGGTGGNYGYTF. CDR3 bases: TGCAGCGTTGAAGGAGGTACAGGGGGGAACTATGGCTACACCTTC. Looking up the rest from reference TRBV29-1 and TRBJ1-2 gives the full variable domain: SAVISQKPSRDICQRGTSLTIQCQVDSQVTMMFWYRQQPGQSLTLIATANQGSEATYESGFVIDKFPISRPNLTFSTLTVSNMSPEDSSIYLCSVEGGTGGNYGYTFGSGTRLTVV.

The chain joins TRBV5-1 to TRBJ2-2; 9 positions agree with TRBD1. The CDR3 contains 14 residues. The trim removed 3 bases at V and 5 bases at J, leaving 2 bases unmatched. CDR1 SGHRS and CDR2 YFSETQ come from the germline V gene. The CDR3 region has the DNA TGCGCCAGCAGCTCACAGGGGGCGACCGGGGAGCTGTTTTTT. This sequence encodes CASSSQGATGELFF.

The V and J genes are TRBV5-6 and TRBJ1-1; D not certain. The CDR3 loop spans 12 amino acids. Per germline, CDR1 SGHDT and CDR2 YYEEEE. V lost 4 bases and J 0 bases, leaving 4 bases between the germline ends. The DNA of the CDR3 is TGTGCCAGCAGCCTATTGAACACTGAAGCTTTCTTT. Translated: CASSLLNTEAFF.

CDR3 DNA sequence: TGTGCCAGCAGTCGACACCCCAGACAGGGGGTGAACTATGGCTACACCTTC. This translates into CASSRHPRQGVNYGYTF. This chain uses TRBV6-6 with TRBJ1-2; the match to TRBD1 covers 9 bases. Per the germline V gene, CDR1 is MNHNY and CDR2 is SVGAGI (reference sequence). The CDR3 sequence is 17 residues long. J was trimmed by 2 bases and V by 5 bases; bases with no gene match: 12.

The chain carries TRBV18 and TRBJ1-1; D gene unclear. The germline CDR1 and CDR2 sequences are KGHSH and LQKENI. The V gene lost 2 bases and the J gene lost 4 bases, with 11 bases spanning the gap. The CDR3 runs to 14 residues. The CDR3 DNA sequence: TGTGCCAGCTCACCAGAGATTGTGATCACTGAAGCTTTCTTT. Protein sequence: CASSPEIVITEAFF. Full variable domain (remainder filled in from reference TRBV18 and TRBJ1-1): NAGVMQNPRHLVRRRGQEARLRCSPMKGHSHVYWYRQLPEEGLKFMVYLQKENIIDESGMPKERFSAEFPKEGPSILRIQQVVRGDSAAYFCASSPEIVITEAFFGQGTRLTVV.

V is TRBV2 and J is TRBJ1-4, with 8 positions matching TRBD1. In germline, CDR1 is SNHLY, CDR2 FYNNEI. The trim removed 7 bases at V and 5 bases at J, leaving 12 bases unmatched. This CDR3 contains 16 residues. CDR3 DNA sequence: TGTGCCAGCAAGCCCCGGACAGGGCGGTTAAATGAAAAACTGTTTTTT. Amino acids: CASKPRTGRLNEKLFF.

V and J are TRBV28 and TRBJ2-1; 8 bases are shared with TRBD2. Germline CDR1 MDHEN, CDR2 SYDVKM. The CDR3 has 12 amino acids. After removal of 4 bases from V and 12 bases from J, the junction contained 5 bases not matched to a gene. CDR3 loop: CASSSEGTRQFF. CDR3 DNA sequence: TGTGCCAGCAGTTCGGAGGGGACTAGGCAGTTCTTC.

The rearrangement joins TRBV24-1 to TRBJ2-7; D not certain. The CDR3 has 12 amino acids. Deletions cut 4 bases from V and 7 bases from J, with 10 bases between. Germline CDR1 and CDR2: KGHDR and SFDVKD. CDR3 region: CATSDRAGEQYF. The CDR3 DNA sequence: TGTGCCACCAGTGACCGAGCCGGGGAGCAGTACTTC.